The 4 T cell receptor beta chains below were found in one sample sequenced in a study of blood T cell dynamics during melanoma immunotherapy. Repertoires were generated with immunoSEQ multiplex PCR, while TCRdb's copy carries only in-frame clones and drops some. Of some 15,000 clones detected, about 95% appear once; the ten largest clones hold around 0.2%. The sample's time point: week 3, after first cycle of checkpoint inhibitor. The specimen comprised effector memory CD8+ T cells from blood, sampled from a patient treated with checkpoint blockade. The receptors were sampled from a human donor with melanoma.

V is TRBV19 and J is TRBJ2-2; 8 bases agree with TRBD1. With V trimmed by 3 bases and J by 1 base, 7 bases remained unmatched. CDR3 length: 17 residues. Germline-derived CDR1 and CDR2 are LNHDA and SQIVND (reference sequence). Here the CDR3 DNA reads TGTGCCAGTAGTATGGACCCGACAGGGGAGAACACCGGGGAGCTGTTTTTT. Translation: CASSMDPTGENTGELFF.

V usage is TRBV27 and J usage is TRBJ2-1, with 10 bases aligning to TRBD2. This CDR3 is built from 15 residues. J was trimmed by 10 bases and V by 6 bases; bases with no gene match: 12. Germline CDR1 MNHEY, CDR2 SMNVEV (reference sequence). The CDR3 DNA reads as TGTGCCAGCAGACACCCGGGACTAGCGTTCAGGGAGCAGTTCTTC. Its translation is CASRHPGLAFREQFF.

J is TRBJ1-5 and V is TRBV11-2, with 8 bases identical to TRBD1. Germline lookup yields CDR1 SGHAT and CDR2 FQNNGV. The J segment lost 3 bases and the V segment lost 6 bases, leaving 4 bases of the junction unmatched. The CDR3 contains 14 residues. Here the CDR3 reads CASRGTGLNQPQHF. The CDR3 bases are TGTGCCAGCAGAGGGACAGGTCTCAATCAGCCCCAGCATTTT.

V usage is TRBV5-8 and J usage is TRBJ1-6; D is undetermined. The CDR3 runs 12 residues. Trimming left V 9 bases short and J 12 bases short, with 16 bases between. The germline CDR1 and CDR2 sequences are SGHTS and YDEGEE. CDR3 amino acids: CATGVTRGPLHF. The DNA for the CDR3 is TGTGCCACCGGAGTAACAAGAGGACCCCTCCACTTT.